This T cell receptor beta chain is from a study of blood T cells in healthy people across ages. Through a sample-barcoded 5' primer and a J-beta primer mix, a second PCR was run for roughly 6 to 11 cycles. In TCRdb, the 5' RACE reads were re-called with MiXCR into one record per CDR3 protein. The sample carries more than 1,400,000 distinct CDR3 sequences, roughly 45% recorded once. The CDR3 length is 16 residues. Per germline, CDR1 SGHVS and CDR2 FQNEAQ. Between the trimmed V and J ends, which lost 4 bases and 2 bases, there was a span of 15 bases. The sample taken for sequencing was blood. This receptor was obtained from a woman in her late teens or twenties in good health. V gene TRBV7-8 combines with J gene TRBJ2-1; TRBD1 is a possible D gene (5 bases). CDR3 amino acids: CASSSGKGWAYNEQFF. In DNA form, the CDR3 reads TGTGCCAGCAGCTCCGGCAAGGGGTGGGCCTACAATGAGCAGTTCTTC.